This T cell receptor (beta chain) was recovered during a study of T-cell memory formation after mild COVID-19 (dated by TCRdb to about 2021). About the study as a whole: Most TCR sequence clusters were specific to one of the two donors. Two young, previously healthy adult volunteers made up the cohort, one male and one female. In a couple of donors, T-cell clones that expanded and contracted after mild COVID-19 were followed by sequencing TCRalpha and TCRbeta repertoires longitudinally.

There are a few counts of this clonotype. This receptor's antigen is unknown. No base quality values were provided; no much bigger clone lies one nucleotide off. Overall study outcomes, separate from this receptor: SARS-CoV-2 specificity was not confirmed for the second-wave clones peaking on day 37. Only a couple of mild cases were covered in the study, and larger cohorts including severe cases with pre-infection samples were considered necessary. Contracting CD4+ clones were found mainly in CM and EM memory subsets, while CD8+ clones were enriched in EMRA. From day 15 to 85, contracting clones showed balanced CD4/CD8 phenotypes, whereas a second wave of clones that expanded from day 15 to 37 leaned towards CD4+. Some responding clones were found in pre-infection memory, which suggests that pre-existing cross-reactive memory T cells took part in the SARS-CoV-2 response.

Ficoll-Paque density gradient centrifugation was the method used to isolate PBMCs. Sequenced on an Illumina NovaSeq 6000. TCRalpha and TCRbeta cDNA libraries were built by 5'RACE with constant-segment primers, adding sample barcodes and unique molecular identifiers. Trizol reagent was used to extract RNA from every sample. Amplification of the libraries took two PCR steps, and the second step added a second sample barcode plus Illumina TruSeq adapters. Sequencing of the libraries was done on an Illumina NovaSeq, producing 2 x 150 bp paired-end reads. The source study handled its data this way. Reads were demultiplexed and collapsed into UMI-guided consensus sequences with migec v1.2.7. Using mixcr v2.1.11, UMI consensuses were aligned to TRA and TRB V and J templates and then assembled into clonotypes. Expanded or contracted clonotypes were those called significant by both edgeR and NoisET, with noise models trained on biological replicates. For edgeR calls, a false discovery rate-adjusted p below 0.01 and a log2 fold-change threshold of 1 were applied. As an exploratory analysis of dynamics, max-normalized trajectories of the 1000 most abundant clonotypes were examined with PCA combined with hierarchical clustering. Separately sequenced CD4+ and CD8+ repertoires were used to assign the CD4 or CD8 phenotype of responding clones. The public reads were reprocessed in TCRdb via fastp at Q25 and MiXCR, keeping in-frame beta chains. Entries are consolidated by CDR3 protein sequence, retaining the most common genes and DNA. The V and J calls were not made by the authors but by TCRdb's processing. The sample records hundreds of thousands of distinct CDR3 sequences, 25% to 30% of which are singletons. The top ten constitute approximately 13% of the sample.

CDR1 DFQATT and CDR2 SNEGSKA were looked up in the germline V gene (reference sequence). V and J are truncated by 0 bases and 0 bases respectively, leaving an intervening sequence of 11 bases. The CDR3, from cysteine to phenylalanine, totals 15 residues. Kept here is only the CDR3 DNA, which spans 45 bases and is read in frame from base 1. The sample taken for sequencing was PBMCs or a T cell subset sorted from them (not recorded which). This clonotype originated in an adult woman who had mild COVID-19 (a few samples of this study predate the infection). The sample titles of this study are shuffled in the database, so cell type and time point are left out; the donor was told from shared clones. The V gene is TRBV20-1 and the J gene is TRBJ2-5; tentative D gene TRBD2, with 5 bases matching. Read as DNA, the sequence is TGCAGTGCTAGAGATTGGAGGACCGACCAAGAGACCCAGTACTTC. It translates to CSARDWRTDQETQYF.